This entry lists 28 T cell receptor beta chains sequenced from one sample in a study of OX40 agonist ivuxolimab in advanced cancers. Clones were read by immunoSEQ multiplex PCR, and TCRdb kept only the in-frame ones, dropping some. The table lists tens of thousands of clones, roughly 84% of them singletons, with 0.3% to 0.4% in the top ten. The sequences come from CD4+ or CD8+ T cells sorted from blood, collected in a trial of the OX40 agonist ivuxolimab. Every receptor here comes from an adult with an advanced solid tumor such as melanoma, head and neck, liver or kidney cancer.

This CDR3 reads CASSPPNNSPLHF. CDR3 bases: TGTGCCAGCAGCCCTCCAAATAATTCACCCCTCCACTTT. The chain couples TRBV5-6 to TRBJ1-6, with D hard to call. Trimming removed 4 bases from V and 5 bases from J, with 7 bases in between. The CDR3 runs to 13 residues. Germline assignment: CDR1 SGHDT and CDR2 YYEEEE.

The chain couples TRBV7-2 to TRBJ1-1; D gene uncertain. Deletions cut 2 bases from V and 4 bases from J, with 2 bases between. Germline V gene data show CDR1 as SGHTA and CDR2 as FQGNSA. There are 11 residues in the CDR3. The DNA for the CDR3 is TGTGCCAGCAGCTTACTCACTGAAGCTTTCTTT. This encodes CASSLLTEAFF.

The DNA for the CDR3 is TGTGCCACCAGCAGAGACCCTGACAATTCACCCCTCCACTTT. It yields the protein CATSRDPDNSPLHF. The chain is built from TRBV15 and TRBJ1-6; D is undetermined. CDR1 and CDR2 from the germline V gene are LNHNV and YYDKDF (reference sequence). Trimming pared 0 bases from V and 7 bases from J, leaving 7 bases between. The CDR3 covers 14 residues.

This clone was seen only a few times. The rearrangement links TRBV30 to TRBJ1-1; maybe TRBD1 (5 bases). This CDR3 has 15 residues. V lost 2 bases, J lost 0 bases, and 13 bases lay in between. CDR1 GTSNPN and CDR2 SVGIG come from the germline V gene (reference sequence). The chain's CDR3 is CAWSRGGSMNTEAFF. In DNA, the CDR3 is TGTGCCTGGAGTCGGGGGGGGAGCATGAACACTGAAGCTTTCTTT.

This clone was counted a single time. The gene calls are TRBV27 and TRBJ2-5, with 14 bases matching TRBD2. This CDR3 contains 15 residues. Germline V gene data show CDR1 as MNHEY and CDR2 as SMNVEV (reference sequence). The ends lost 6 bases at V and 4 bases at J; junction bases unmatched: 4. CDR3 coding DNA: TGTGCCAGCAGAAGACTAGCGGGAGGGGGAGAGACCCAGTACTTC. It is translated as CASRRLAGGGETQYF.

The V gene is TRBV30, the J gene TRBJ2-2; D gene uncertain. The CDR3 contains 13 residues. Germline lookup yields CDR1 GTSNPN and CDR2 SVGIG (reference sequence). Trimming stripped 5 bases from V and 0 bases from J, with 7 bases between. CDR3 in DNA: TGTGCCTGGCGGGCATCGAACACCGGGGAGCTGTTTTTT. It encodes CAWRASNTGELFF.

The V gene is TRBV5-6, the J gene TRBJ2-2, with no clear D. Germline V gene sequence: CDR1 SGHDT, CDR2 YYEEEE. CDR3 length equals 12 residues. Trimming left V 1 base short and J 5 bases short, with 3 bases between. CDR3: CASSLTTGELFF. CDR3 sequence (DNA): TGTGCCAGCAGCTTGACAACCGGGGAGCTGTTTTTT.

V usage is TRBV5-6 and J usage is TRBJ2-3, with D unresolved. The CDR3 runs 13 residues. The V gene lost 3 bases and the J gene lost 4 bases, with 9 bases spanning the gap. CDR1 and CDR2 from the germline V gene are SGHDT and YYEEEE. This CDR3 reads CASSSTTSDTQYF. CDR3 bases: TGTGCCAGCAGCTCAACTACTTCAGATACGCAGTATTTT.

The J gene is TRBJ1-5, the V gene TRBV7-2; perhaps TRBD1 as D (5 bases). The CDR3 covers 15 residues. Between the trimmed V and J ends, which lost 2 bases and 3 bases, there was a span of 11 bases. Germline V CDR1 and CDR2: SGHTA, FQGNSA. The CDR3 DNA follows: TGTGCCAGCAGCTTAAGGCAGGGCGCCAATCAGCCCCAGCATTTT. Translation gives CASSLRQGANQPQHF.

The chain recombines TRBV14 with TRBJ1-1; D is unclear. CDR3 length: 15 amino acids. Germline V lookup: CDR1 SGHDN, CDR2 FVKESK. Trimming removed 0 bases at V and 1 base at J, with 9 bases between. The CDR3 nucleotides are TGTGCCAGCAGCCAAGATATCGGAGGGAACACTGAAGCTTTCTTT. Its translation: CASSQDIGGNTEAFF.

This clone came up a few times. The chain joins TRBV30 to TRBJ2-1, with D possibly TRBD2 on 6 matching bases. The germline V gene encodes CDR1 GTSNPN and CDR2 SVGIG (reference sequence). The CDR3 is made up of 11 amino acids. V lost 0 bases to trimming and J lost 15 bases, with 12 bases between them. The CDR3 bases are TGTGCCTGGAGTGTAGGAGGGATACCGTTCTTC. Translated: CAWSVGGIPFF. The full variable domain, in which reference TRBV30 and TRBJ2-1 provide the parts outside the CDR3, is SQTIHQWPATLVQPVGSPLSLECTVEGTSNPNLYWYRQAAGRGLQLLFYSVGIGQISSEVPQNLSASRPQDRQFILSSKKLLLSDSGFYLCAWSVGGIPFFGPGTRLTVL.

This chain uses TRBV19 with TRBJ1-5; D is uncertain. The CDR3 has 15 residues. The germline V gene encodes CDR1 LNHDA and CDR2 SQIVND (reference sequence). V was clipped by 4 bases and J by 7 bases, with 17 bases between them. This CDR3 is CASSTGGGRRQPQHF. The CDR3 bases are TGTGCCAGTAGTACCGGTGGAGGGAGGAGGCAGCCCCAGCATTTT. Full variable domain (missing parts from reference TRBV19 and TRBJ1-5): DGGITQSPKYLFRKEGQNVTLSCEQNLNHDAMYWYRQDPGQGLRLIYYSQIVNDFQKGDIAEGYSVSREKKESFPLTVTSAQKNPTAFYLCASSTGGGRRQPQHFGDGTRLSIL.

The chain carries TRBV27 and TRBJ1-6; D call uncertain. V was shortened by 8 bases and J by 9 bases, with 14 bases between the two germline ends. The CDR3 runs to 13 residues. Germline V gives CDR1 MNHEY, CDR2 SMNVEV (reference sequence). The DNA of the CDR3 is TGTGCCAGCGCTTTCGGGGTCGTTTCACCCCTCCACTTT. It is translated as CASAFGVVSPLHF.

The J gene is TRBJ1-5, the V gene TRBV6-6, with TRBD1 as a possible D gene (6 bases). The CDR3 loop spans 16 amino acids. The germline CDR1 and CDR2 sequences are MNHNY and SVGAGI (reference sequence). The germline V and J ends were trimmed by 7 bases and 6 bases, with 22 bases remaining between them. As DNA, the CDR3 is TGTGCCAGCACCCTCACAGGGATTCGTACCGGTCAGCCCCAGCATTTT. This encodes CASTLTGIRTGQPQHF.

The CDR3 nucleotides read TGCGCCAGCAGTTTACCAAGTTCCAGTGGCTATGGCTACACCTTC. This codes for CASSLPSSSGYGYTF. The chain combines TRBV5-1 with TRBJ1-2, with no clear D. CDR3 length: 15 residues. Trimming took off 5 bases at V and 4 bases at J, with 18 bases between the two ends. In germline, CDR1 is SGHRS, CDR2 YFSETQ.

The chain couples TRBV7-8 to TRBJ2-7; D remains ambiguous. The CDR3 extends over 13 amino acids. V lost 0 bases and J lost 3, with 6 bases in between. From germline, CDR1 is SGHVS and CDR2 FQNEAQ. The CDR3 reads CASSLAGLYEQYV. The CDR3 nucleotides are TGTGCCAGCAGCTTAGCCGGGCTCTACGAGCAGTACGTC.

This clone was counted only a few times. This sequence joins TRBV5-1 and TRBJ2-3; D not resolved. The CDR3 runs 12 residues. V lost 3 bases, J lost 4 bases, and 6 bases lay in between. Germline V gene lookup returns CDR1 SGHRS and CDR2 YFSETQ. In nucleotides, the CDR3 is TGCGCCAGCAGCTCCGAATCAGATACGCAGTATTTT. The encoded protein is CASSSESDTQYF.

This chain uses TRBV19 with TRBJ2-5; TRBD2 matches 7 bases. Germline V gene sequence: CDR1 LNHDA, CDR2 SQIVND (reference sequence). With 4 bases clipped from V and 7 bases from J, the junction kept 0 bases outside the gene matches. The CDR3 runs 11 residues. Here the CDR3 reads CASSTGGTQYF. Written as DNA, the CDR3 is TGTGCCAGTAGTACGGGGGGGACCCAGTACTTC.

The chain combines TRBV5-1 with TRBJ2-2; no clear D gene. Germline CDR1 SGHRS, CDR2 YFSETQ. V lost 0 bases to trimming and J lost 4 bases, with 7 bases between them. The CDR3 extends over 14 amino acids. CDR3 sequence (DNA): TGCGCCAGCAGCTTGGCCGTGGTCACCGGGGAGCTGTTTTTT. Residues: CASSLAVVTGELFF.

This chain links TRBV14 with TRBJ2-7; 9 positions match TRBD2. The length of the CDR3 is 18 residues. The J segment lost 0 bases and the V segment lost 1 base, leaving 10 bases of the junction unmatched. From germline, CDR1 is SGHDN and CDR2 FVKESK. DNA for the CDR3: TGTGCCAGCAGCCAAGGATTCCAGCTAGCGGGATCCTCCTACGAGCAGTACTTC. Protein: CASSQGFQLAGSSYEQYF.

CDR3 sequence (DNA): TGCAGCGTGAAGGGGAGGGGTAACTCCTACGAGCAGTACTTC. This translates into CSVKGRGNSYEQYF. The chain uses TRBV29-1 and TRBJ2-7; TRBD2 aligns across 7 bases. CDR3 length: 14 amino acids. Germline CDR1 and CDR2: SQVTM and ANQGSEA. The ends lost 6 bases at V and 0 bases at J; junction bases unmatched: 8.

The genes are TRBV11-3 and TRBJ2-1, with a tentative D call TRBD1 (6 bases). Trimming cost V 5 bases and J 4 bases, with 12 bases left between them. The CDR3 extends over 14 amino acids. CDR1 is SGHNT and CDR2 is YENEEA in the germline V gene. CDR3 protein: CASSQRTGYNEQFF. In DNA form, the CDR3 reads TGTGCCAGCAGCCAGCGAACAGGGTACAATGAGCAGTTCTTC.

In DNA, the CDR3 is TGTGCCATCAGCGAGGACTTATACAATGAGCAGTTCTTC. Its translation: CAISEDLYNEQFF. V usage is TRBV10-3 and J usage is TRBJ2-1; the D gene is possibly TRBD2 (5 bases). The CDR3 is made up of 13 amino acids. Germline V lookup: CDR1 ENHRY, CDR2 SYGVKD. Trimming pared 6 bases from V and 4 bases from J, leaving 10 bases between.

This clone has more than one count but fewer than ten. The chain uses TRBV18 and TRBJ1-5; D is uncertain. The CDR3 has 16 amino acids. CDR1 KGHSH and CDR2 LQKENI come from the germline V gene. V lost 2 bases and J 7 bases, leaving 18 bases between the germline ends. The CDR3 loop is CASSPYAQAAGQPQHF. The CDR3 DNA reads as TGTGCCAGCTCACCATACGCGCAGGCGGCGGGGCAGCCCCAGCATTTT.

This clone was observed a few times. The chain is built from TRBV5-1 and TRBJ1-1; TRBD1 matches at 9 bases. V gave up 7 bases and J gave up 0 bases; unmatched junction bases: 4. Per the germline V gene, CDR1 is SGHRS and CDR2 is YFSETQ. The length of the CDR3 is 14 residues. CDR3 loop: CASGDRGVNTEAFF. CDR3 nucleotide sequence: TGCGCCAGCGGCGACAGGGGGGTGAACACTGAAGCTTTCTTT.

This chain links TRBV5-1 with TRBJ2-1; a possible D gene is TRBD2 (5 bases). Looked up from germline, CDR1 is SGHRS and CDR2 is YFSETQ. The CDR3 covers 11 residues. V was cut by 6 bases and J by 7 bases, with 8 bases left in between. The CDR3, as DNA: TGCGCCAGCACTCGGGGAAATGAGCAGTTCTTC. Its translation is CASTRGNEQFF.

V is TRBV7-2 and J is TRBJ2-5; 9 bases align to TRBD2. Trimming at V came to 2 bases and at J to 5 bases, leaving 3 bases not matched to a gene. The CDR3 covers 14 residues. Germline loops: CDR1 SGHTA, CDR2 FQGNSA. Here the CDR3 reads CASSLSGRSETQYF. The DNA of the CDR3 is TGTGCCAGCAGCTTAAGCGGGAGGAGCGAGACCCAGTACTTC.

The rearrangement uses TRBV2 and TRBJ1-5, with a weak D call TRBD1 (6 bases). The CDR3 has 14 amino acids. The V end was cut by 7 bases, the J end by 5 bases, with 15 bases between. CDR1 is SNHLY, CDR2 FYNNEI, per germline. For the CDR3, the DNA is TGTGCCAGCACCTGGGGGGACAAATATCAGCCCCAGCATTTT. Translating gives CASTWGDKYQPQHF.